Shown below are 3 T cell receptor beta chains from a single sample sequenced in a study of blood T cells in healthy people across ages. It was with a sample-barcoded 5' primer and a J-beta primer mix that a second PCR of roughly 6 to 12 cycles was run. TCRdb fed the 5' RACE reads into MiXCR, producing one record per CDR3 protein. Of roughly 800,000 distinct CDR3 sequences listed, roughly 64% are singletons. The sequenced sample was blood. The receptors were gathered from a man younger than 40 in good health.

The chain is built from TRBV20-1 and TRBJ2-7; the D gene is possibly TRBD1 (5 bases). The CDR3 runs to 12 residues. The germline gives CDR1 DFQATT, CDR2 SNEGSKA (reference sequence). The V end was cut by 7 bases, the J end by 1 base, with 11 bases between. In DNA, the CDR3 is TGCAGTGTCGCCAGACAGTCCTACGAGCAGTACTTC. Amino acids: CSVARQSYEQYF.

The V call is TRBV6-2 or TRBV6-3, the J call TRBJ2-1, with 8 bases fitting TRBD2. The CDR3 contains 18 residues. The junction had 12 bases not matched to a gene; V was cut back by 0 bases and J by 5 bases. CDR1 is MNHEY, CDR2 SVGEGT, per germline. CDR3 region: CASSYSHYPGLGDNEQFF. The CDR3 bases are TGTGCCAGCAGTTACTCACATTACCCGGGACTAGGGGACAATGAGCAGTTCTTC.

With respect to this clonotype: Its ends do not fully match the called genes, so a read error is possible. The chain is built from TRBV13 and TRBJ2-7, with TRBD2 identical over 7 bases. Looked up from germline, CDR1 is PRHDT and CDR2 is FYEKMQ (reference sequence). The CDR3 contains 14 residues. CDR3 amino acids: CASSQAGQAYEQYF. CDR3 sequence (DNA): TGTGCCAGCAGCCAAGCGGGGCAAGCCTATGAGCAGTACTTC.